This T cell receptor (beta chain) was captured by sequencing in a study of shared clonotypes between healthy human individuals. Assay runs were performed at deep level. Unsorted PBMC DNA underwent sequencing on ten immunoSEQ deep assay plates. Using immunoSEQ multiplex PCR, the repertoire was profiled, and TCRdb retains in-frame clones only, with some absent. The repertoire holds about 490,000 clones, with roughly four fifths as singletons. CDR1 is SGHRS, CDR2 YFSETQ, per germline. The CDR3 has 14 amino acids. V was trimmed by 0 bases and J by 8 bases, leaving 12 bases between them. When samples were unsorted, around 83 million PBMCs were used for genomic DNA.

The receptor comes from a woman in her 40s in good health. Some clones in this sample may be carry-over from other donors' samples. The chain employs TRBV5-1 and TRBJ2-1; D is ambiguous. The material sequenced was PBMCs. The CDR3 bases are TGCGCCAGCAGCTTGGAGCCTACGTCCGATGAGCAGTTCTTC. Amino acids: CASSLEPTSDEQFF.